A selection of T cell receptor beta chains follows, all from one sample in a study of OX40 agonist ivuxolimab in advanced cancers. Sequenced by immunoSEQ multiplex PCR; TCRdb stores in-frame clones only, minus some. The sample includes more than 70,000 clones, approximately 90% of them seen just once. Sequencing used CD4+ or CD8+ T cells sorted from blood, obtained in a trial of the OX40 agonist ivuxolimab. Every receptor here comes from an adult with an advanced solid tumor such as melanoma, head and neck, liver or kidney cancer. The CDR3 runs from the conserved cysteine through the conserved F or W. The D gene is left open where the match is weak. Size values are once, few and many counts, or a class for expanded clones, and some rows have none.

V	length	D	J	size	DNA	CDR3
TRBV7-2	15	NA	TRBJ1-5	NA	TGTGCCAGCAGCTTAGAGGGCCGAAGCAATCAGCCCCAGCATTTT	CASSLEGRSNQPQHF
TRBV11-2	14	TRBD1	TRBJ2-1	NA	TGTGCCAGCAGCCCCGGGACAGACAACAATGAGCAGTTCTTC	CASSPGTDNNEQFF
TRBV10-3	15	NA	TRBJ2-7	NA	TGTGCCATCAGCCAGATAGAGGGGCTCCATTACGAGCAGTACTTC	CAISQIEGLHYEQYF
TRBV18	17	TRBD1	TRBJ2-1	NA	TGTGCCAGCTCACCACCGGTAGCAGGGGGTCGCTACAATGAGCAGTTCTTC	CASSPPVAGGRYNEQFF
TRBV4-3	17	NA	TRBJ2-1	NA	TGCGCCAGCAGCCAAGGAACGAAGGCTGGCTCCTACAATGAGCAGTTCTTC	CASSQGTKAGSYNEQFF
TRBV18	18	TRBD2	TRBJ2-5	NA	TGTGCCAGCTCACCAAAGGCTAGCGGGACCGTCGTGTTTGAGACCCAGTACTTC	CASSPKASGTVVFETQYF
TRBV7-9	13	TRBD1	TRBJ1-4	few	TGTGCCAGCAGCCGGGACAGTACGAGAAAACTGTTTTTT	CASSRDSTRKLFF
TRBV7-9	14	NA	TRBJ1-1	few	TGTGCCAGCAGCTTAGGACAGACGAACACTGAAGCTTTCTTT	CASSLGQTNTEAFF
TRBV7-2	15	TRBD2	TRBJ2-7	NA	TGTGCCAGCAGCTCTCTAGCGGGAGGTTCCTACGAGCAGTACTTC	CASSSLAGGSYEQYF
TRBV6-6	14	NA	TRBJ1-1	NA	TGTGCCAGCAGTCCCGTTACCATGAACACTGAAGCTTTCTTT	CASSPVTMNTEAFF
TRBV6-5	16	TRBD2	TRBJ2-2	NA	TGTGCCAGCAGTTATACACTAGCGCCCAACACCGGGGAGCTGTTTTTT	CASSYTLAPNTGELFF
TRBV7-9	14	TRBD2	TRBJ2-7	NA	TGTGCCAGCAGCTTCGGCGGGAGCGAGTACGAGCAGTACTTC	CASSFGGSEYEQYF
TRBV11-2	14	NA	TRBJ2-5	NA	TGTGCCAGCAGCTTCGCGGGGCTCGAGGAGACCCAGTACTTC	CASSFAGLEETQYF
TRBV2	13	NA	TRBJ2-3	NA	TGTGCCAGCAGGACTCAGGGGCCGGATACGCAGTATTTT	CASRTQGPDTQYF
TRBV5-1	17	TRBD2	TRBJ2-1	NA	TGCGCCAGCGCAGGACTAGCGGGAGGAATAACCTACAATGAGCAGTTCTTC	CASAGLAGGITYNEQFF
TRBV5-1	15	NA	TRBJ1-6	NA	TGCGCCAGCAGCTTGGAACAGGGCCTTAATTCACCCCTCCACTTT	CASSLEQGLNSPLHF
TRBV15	16	NA	TRBJ2-7	NA	TGTGCCACCAGCAGAGAAAGGGGGGGATCAGGAGGAGAGCAGTACTTC	CATSRERGGSGGEQYF
TRBV7-6	14	TRBD1	TRBJ2-7	NA	TGTGCCAGCAGCCCCGGACAGGGGGCACGAGAGCAGTACTTC	CASSPGQGAREQYF
TRBV28	14	NA	TRBJ2-7	NA	TGTGCCAGCCGGAGTAGTCCGGGTCTCTACGAGCAGTACTTC	CASRSSPGLYEQYF
TRBV4-2	14	NA	TRBJ2-1	NA	TGTGCCAGCAGCCAAGATCAGGACAGCAATGAGCAGTTCTTC	CASSQDQDSNEQFF
TRBV23-1	11	NA	TRBJ2-7	NA	TGCGCCAGCAGTCTGAAATACGAGCAGTACTTC	CASSLKYEQYF